Described below is a single TCR beta chain sequence and its context. Original methodology: By means of reference gene primer amplification, nucleated cell counts were estimated. Using immunoSEQ multiplex PCR, the repertoire was profiled, and TCRdb retains in-frame clones only, with some absent. V, J and clone size derive from that table, while D and trimming were established from the DNA sequence. The sample consists of approximately 12,000 clones, 65% to 90% of them appearing once. Unmatched junction bases numbered 7, after V lost 5 bases and J lost 5 bases. The CDR3 extends over 14 amino acids. Germline V gene lookup returns CDR1 MNHEY and CDR2 SMNVEV (reference sequence). This sample was taken from a study of blood T cell repertoires in COVID-19. Across the study: Whether acute or convalescent, the COVID-19 samples came from the United States, Italy and Spain. Sources were T cells, B-cell-depleted T cells, or PBMCs; the material itself was cDNA or gDNA.

V and J are TRBV27 and TRBJ2-7; 9 bases map to TRBD1. The TCR originated in a woman aged 60-75 years with acute or convalescent COVID-19. The sequenced sample consisted of peripheral blood. This CDR3 reads CASSPGQGEHEQYF. In DNA form, the CDR3 reads TGTGCCAGCAGTCCGGGACAGGGAGAACACGAGCAGTACTTC.